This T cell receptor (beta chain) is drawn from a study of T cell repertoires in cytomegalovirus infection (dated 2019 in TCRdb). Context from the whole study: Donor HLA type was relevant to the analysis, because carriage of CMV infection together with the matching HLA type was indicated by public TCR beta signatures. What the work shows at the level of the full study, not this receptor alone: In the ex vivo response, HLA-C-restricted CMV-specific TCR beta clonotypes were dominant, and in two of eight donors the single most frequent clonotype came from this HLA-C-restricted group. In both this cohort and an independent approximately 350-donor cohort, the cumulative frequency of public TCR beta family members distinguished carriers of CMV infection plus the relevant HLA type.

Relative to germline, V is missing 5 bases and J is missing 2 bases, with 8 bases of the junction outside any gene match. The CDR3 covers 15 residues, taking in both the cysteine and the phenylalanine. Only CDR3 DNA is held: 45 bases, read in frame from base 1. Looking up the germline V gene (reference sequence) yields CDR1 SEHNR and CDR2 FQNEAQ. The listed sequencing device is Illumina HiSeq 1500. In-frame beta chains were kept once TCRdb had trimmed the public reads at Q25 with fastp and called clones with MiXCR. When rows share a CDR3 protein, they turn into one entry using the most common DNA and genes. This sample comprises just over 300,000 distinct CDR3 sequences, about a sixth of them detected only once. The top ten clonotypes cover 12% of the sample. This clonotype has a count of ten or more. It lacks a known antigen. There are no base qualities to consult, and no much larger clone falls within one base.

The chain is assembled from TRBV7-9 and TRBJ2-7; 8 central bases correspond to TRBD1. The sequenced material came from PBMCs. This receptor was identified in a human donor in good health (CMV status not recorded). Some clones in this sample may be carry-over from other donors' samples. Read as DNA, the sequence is TGTGCCAGCAGCCCTGCCCCGACAGGGGCCTACGAGCAGTACTTC. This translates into CASSPAPTGAYEQYF.